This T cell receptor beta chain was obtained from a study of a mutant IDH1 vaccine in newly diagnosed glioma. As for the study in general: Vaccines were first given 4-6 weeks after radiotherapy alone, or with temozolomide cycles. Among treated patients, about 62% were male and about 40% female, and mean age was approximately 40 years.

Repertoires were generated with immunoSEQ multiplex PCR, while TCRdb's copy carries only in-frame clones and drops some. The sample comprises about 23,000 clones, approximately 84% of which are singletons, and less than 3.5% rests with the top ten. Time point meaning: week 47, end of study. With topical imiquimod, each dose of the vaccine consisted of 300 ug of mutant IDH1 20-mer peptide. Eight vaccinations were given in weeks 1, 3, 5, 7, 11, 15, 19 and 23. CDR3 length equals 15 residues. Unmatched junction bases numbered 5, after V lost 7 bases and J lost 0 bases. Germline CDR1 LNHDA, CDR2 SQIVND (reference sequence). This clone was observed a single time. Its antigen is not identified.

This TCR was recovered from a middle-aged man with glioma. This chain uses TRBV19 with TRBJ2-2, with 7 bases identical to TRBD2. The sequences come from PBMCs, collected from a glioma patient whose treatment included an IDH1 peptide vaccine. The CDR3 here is CASMLAGTNTGELFF. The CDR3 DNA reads TGTGCCAGTATGTTAGCGGGCACGAACACCGGGGAGCTGTTTTTT.